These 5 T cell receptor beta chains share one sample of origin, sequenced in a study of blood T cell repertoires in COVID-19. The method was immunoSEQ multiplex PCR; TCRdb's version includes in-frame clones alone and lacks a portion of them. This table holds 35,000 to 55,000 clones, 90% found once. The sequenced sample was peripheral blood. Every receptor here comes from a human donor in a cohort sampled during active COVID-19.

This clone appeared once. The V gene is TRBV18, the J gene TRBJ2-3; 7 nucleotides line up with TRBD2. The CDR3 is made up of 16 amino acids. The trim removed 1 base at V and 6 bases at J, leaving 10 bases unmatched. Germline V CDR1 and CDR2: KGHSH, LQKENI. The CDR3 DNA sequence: TGTGCCAGCTCACCACGGGCGGGAGCCACGGGGGATACGCAGTATTTT. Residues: CASSPRAGATGDTQYF. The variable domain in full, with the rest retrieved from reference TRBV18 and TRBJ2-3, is NAGVMQNPRHLVRRRGQEARLRCSPMKGHSHVYWYRQLPEEGLKFMVYLQKENIIDESGMPKERFSAEFPKEGPSILRIQQVVRGDSAAYFCASSPRAGATGDTQYFGPGTRLTVL.

This CDR3 is CASSLATGPKDIQYF. In nucleotides, the CDR3 is TGTGCCAGCAGCTTAGCCACAGGGCCCAAGGACATTCAGTACTTC. The chain uses TRBV7-9 and TRBJ2-4, with D perhaps matching TRBD1 (6 bases). V lost 0 bases and J 8 bases, leaving 14 bases between the germline ends. Germline CDR1 and CDR2: SEHNR and FQNEAQ (reference sequence). This CDR3 is built from 15 residues.

The CDR3 DNA is TGTGCCAGCAGCTTACGGACGGGAGCCGGCACAGATACGCAGTATTTT. Encoded protein: CASSLRTGAGTDTQYF. The chain couples TRBV7-2 to TRBJ2-3, with D perhaps matching TRBD2 (6 bases). The germline V and J ends were trimmed by 2 bases and 1 base, with 13 bases remaining between them. The CDR3 spans 16 residues. Germline V lookup: CDR1 SGHTA, CDR2 FQGNSA.

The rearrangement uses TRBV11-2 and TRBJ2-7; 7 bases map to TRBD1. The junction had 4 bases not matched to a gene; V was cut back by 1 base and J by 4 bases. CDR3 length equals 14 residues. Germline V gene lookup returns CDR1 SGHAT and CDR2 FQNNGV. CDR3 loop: CASSLVGRGYEQYF. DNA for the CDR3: TGTGCCAGCAGCTTAGTTGGCAGGGGGTACGAGCAGTACTTC. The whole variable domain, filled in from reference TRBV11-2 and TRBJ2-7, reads EAGVAQSPRYKIIEKRQSVAFWCNPISGHATLYWYQQILGQGPKLLIQFQNNGVVDDSQLPKDRFSAERLKGVDSTLKIQPAKLEDSAVYLCASSLVGRGYEQYFGPGTRLTVT.

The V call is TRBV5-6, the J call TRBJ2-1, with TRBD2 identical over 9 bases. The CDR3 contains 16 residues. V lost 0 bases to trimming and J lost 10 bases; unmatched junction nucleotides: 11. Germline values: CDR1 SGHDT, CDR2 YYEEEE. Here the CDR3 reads CASSLGERGAGLEQFF. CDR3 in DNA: TGTGCCAGCAGCTTGGGCGAGCGGGGGGCCGGGTTGGAGCAGTTCTTC.